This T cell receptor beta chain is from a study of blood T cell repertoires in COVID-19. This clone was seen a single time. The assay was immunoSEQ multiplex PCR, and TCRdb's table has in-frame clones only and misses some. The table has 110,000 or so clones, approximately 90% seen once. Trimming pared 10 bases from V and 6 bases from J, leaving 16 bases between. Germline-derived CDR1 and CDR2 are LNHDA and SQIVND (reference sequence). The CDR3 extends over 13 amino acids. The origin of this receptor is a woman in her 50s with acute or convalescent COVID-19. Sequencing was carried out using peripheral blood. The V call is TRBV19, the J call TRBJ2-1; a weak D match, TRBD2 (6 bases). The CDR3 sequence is CAKPGGRGNEQFF. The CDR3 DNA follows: TGTGCCAAGCCAGGAGGGAGAGGCAATGAGCAGTTCTTC.